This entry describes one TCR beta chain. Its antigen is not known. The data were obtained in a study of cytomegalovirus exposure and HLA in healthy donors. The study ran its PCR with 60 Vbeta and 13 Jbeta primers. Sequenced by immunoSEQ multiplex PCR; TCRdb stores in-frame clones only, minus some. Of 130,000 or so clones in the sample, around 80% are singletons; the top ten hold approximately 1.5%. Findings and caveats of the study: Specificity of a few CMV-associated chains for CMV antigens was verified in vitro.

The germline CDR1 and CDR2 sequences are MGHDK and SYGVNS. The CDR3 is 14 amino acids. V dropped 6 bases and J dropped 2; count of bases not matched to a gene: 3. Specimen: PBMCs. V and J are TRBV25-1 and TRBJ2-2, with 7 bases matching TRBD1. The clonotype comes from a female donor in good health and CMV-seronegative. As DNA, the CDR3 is TGTGCCAGCAGGACAGGGATAAACACCGGGGAGCTGTTTTTT. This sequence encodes CASRTGINTGELFF.